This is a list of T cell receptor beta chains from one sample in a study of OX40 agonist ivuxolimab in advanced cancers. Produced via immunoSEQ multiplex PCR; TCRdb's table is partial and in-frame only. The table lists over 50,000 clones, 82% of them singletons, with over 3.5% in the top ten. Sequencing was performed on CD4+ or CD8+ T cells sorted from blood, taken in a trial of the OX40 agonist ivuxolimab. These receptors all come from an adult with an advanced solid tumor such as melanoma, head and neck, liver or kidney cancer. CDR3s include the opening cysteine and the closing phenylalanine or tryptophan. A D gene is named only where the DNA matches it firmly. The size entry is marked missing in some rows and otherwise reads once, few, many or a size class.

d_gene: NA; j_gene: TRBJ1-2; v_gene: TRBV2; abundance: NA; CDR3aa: CAELEGLNYGYTF; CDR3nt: TGTGCAGAGCTTGAAGGGCTTAACTATGGCTACACCTTC
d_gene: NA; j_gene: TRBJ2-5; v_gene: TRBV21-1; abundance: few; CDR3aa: CASSTHQYF; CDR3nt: TGTGCCAGCAGCACCCACCAGTACTTC
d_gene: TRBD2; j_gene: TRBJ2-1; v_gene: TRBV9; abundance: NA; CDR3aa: CASSARTSGGMDEQFF; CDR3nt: TGTGCCAGCAGCGCCCGGACTAGCGGGGGGATGGATGAGCAGTTCTTC
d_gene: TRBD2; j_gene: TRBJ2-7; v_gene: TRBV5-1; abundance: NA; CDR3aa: CASSLGGGLAVYEQYF; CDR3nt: TGCGCCAGCAGCTTGGGGGGAGGACTAGCGGTCTACGAGCAGTACTTC
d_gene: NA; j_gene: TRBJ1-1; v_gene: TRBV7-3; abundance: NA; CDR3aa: CASSPIPGIGTEAFF; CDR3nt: TGTGCCAGCAGCCCAATCCCGGGAATAGGCACTGAAGCTTTCTTT
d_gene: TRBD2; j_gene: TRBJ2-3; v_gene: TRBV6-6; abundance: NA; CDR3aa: CASSYSAGGQDTQYF; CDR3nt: TGTGCCAGCAGTTACTCCGCGGGGGGGCAAGATACGCAGTATTTT
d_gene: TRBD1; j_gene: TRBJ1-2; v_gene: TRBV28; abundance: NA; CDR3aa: CASSGQAQYYGYTF; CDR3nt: TGTGCCAGCAGCGGACAGGCTCAATACTATGGCTACACCTTC
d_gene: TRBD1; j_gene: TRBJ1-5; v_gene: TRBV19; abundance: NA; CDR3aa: CASSGTGAQSRSQHF; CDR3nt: TGTGCCAGTAGTGGGACAGGCGCCCAATCGAGGTCCCAGCATTTT
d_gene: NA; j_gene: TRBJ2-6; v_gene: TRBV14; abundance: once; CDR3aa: CASSPTGLRSGANVLTF; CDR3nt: TGTGCCAGCAGCCCAACAGGCCTTCGCTCTGGGGCCAACGTCCTGACTTTC
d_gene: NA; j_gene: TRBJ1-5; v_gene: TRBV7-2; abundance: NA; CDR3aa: CASSLRGYRNQPQHF; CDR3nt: TGTGCCAGCAGCTTAAGGGGGTATCGCAATCAGCCCCAGCATTTT
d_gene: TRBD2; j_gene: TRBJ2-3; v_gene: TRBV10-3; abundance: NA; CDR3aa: CAITAGTSGGFTDTQYF; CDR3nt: TGTGCCATCACAGCCGGGACTAGCGGGGGGTTCACAGATACGCAGTATTTT
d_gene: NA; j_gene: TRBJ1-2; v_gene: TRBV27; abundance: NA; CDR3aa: CASSLVAGEGYTF; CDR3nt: TGTGCCAGCAGTTTAGTGGCCGGGGAAGGCTACACCTTC
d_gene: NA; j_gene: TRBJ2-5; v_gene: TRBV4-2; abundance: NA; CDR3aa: CASSQVGAGETQYF; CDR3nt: TGTGCCAGCAGCCAAGTCGGGGCCGGAGAGACCCAGTACTTC
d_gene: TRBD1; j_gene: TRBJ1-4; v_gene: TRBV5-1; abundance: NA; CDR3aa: CASSSTGLTNEKLFF; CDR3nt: TGTGCCAGCAGCTCGACAGGGCTAACTAATGAAAAACTGTTTTTT
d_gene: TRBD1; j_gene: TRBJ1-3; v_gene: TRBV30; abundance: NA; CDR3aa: CAWGRDRGSGNTIYF; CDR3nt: TGTGCCTGGGGGAGGGACAGGGGATCTGGAAACACCATATATTTT
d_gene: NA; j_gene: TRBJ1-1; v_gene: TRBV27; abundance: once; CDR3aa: CASSFSWKTEAFF; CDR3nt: TGTGCCAGCAGTTTTTCATGGAAGACTGAAGCTTTCTTT
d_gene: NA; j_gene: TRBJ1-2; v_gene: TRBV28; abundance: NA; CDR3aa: CASSLPGYGYTF; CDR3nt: TGTGCCAGCAGTTTACCTGGCTATGGCTACACCTTC
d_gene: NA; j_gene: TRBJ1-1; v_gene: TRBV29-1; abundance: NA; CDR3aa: CSALEFWDTEAFF; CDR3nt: TGCAGCGCCCTCGAGTTTTGGGACACTGAAGCTTTCTTT
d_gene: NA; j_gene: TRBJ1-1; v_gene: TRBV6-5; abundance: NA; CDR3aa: CASSRFPGEAFF; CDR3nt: TGTGCCAGCAGTCGGTTTCCCGGGGAAGCTTTCTTT
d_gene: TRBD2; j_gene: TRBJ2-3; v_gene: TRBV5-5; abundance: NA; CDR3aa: CASSPGLARDTQYF; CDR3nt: TGTGCCAGCAGCCCCGGACTAGCAAGAGATACGCAGTATTTT
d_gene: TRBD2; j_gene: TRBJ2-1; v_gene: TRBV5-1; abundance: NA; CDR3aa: CASSWGLAGGPYNEQFF; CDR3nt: TGCGCCAGCAGCTGGGGACTAGCGGGGGGACCTTACAATGAGCAGTTCTTC
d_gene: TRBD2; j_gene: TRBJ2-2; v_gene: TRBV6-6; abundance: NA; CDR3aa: CASNRGANTGELFF; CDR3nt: TGTGCCAGCAATCGGGGGGCGAACACCGGGGAGCTGTTTTTT
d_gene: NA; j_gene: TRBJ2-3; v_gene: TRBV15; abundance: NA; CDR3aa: CATSRDRGRGTDTQYF; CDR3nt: TGTGCCACCAGCAGAGATCGGGGCAGGGGAACAGATACGCAGTATTTT
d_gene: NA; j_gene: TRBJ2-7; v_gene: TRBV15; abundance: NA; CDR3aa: CATSRAGGTDSYEQYF; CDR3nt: TGTGCCACCAGCAGGGCGGGCGGGACGGACTCCTACGAGCAGTACTTC
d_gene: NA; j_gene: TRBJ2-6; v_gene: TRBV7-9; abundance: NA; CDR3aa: CASSLQGTGANVLTF; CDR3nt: TGTGCCAGCAGCTTACAGGGTACGGGGGCCAACGTCCTGACTTTC
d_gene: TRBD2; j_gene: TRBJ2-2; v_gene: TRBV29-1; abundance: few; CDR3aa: CSVTLAGGNTGELFF; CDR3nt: TGCAGCGTTACCCTAGCGGGGGGAAACACCGGGGAGCTGTTTTTT
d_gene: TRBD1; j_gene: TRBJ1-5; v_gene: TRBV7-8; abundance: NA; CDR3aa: CASSSRDRGYSNQPQHF; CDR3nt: TGTGCCAGCAGCAGCCGGGACAGGGGTTATAGCAATCAGCCCCAGCATTTT
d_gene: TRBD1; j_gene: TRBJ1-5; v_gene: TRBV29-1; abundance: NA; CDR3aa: CSVDVGQGGQPQHF; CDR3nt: TGCAGCGTTGATGTCGGACAGGGGGGTCAGCCCCAGCATTTT
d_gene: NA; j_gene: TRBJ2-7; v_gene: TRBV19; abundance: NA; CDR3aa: CASKVRAGWNYEQYF; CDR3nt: TGTGCCAGTAAAGTAAGGGCAGGTTGGAACTACGAGCAGTACTTC
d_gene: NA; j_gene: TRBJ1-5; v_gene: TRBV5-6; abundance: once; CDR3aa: CASSLGGYSNQPQHF; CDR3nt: TGTGCCAGCAGCTTGGGGGGATATAGCAATCAGCCCCAGCATTTT
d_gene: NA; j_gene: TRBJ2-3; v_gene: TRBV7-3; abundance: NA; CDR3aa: CASSLSSADTQYF; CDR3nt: TGTGCCAGCAGCTTATCTAGCGCAGATACGCAGTATTTT
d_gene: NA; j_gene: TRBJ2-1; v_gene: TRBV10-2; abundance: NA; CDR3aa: CASRDVYNEQFF; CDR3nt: TGCGCCAGCAGGGACGTTTACAATGAGCAGTTCTTC
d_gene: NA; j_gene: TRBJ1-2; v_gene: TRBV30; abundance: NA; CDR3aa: CAWSPGDYGYTF; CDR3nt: TGTGCCTGGAGCCCGGGGGACTATGGCTACACCTTC
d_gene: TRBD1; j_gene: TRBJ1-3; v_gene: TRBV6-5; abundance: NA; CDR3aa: CASSLQGVGGNTIYF; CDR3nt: TGTGCCAGCAGTTTACAGGGGGTGGGAGGAAACACCATATATTTT
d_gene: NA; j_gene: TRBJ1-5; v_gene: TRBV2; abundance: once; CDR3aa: CASSESGPQPQHF; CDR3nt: TGTGCCAGCAGTGAATCGGGTCCTCAGCCCCAGCATTTT
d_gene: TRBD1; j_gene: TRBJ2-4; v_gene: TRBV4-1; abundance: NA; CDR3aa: CASSQPDRGSKNIQYF; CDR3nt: TGCGCCAGCAGCCAACCAGACAGGGGGTCCAAAAACATTCAGTACTTC
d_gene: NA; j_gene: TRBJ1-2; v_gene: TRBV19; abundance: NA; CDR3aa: CASKEHYGYTF; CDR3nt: TGTGCCAGTAAGGAGCATTATGGCTACACCTTC
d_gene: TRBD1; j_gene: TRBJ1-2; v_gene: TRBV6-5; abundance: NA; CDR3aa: CASSYLGTGDGYTF; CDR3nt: TGTGCCAGCAGTTACCTCGGGACAGGGGATGGCTACACCTTC
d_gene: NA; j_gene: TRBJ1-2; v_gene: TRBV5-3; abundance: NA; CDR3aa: CASSLSNSGWAGYTF; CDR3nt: TGTGCCAGCAGCTTGAGCAATTCCGGGTGGGCAGGCTACACCTTC
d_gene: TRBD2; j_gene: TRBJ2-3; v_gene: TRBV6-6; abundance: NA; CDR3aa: CASSRSGGEGTQYF; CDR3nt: TGTGCCAGCAGCCGCAGCGGAGGGGAGGGTACGCAGTATTTT
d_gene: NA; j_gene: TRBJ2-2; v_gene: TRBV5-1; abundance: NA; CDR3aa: CASSSPPGELFF; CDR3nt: TGCGCCAGCAGCTCCCCCCCCGGGGAGCTGTTTTTT
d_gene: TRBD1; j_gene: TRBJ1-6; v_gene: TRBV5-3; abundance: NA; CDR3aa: CARSLVGQGRPPLHF; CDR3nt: TGTGCCAGAAGCTTAGTGGGACAGGGAAGGCCCCCCCTCCACTTT
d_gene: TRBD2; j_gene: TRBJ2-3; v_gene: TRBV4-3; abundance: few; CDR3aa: CASSQVTGGPTDTQYF; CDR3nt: TGCGCCAGCAGCCAAGTAACGGGGGGGCCGACAGATACGCAGTATTTT
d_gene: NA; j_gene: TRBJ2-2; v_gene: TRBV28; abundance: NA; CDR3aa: CASSLGGSGTGELFF; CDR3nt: TGTGCCAGCAGTTTGGGGGGTTCAGGAACCGGGGAGCTGTTTTTT
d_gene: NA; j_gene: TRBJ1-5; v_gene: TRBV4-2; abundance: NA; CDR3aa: CASSQLWGGKNVSNQPQHF; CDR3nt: TGTGCCAGCAGCCAATTGTGGGGCGGGAAAAACGTTAGCAATCAGCCCCAGCATTTT
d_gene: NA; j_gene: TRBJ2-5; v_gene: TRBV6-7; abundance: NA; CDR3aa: CASSLGAQYF; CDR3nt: TGTGCCAGCAGCCTGGGGGCCCAGTACTTC
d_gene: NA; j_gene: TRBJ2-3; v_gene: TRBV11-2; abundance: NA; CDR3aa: CASSLDVRGSTQYF; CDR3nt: TGTGCCAGCAGCTTAGATGTTCGGGGGTCTACGCAGTATTTT
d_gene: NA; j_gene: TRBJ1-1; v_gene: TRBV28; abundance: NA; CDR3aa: CASSFASIGQKSTEAFF; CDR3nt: TGTGCCAGCAGTTTTGCTTCAATTGGACAGAAAAGCACTGAAGCTTTCTTT
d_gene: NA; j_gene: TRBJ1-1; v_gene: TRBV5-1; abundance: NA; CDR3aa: CASSSGDANTEAFF; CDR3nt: TGCGCCAGCAGCTCGGGGGACGCGAACACTGAAGCTTTCTTT
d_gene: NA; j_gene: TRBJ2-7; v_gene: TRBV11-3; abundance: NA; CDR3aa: CASSTRGESSYEQYF; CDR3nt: TGTGCCAGCAGCACTAGGGGGGAGAGCTCCTACGAGCAGTACTTC